What follows are 10 T cell receptor beta chains derived from one specimen sequenced in a study of blood T cell repertoires in COVID-19 (dated by TCRdb to about 2020). Preparation of the library involved the immunoSEQ multiplex PCR assay. TCRdb re-hosts the immuneACCESS table, in-frame sequences only. Its copies lack some clones; in the studies checked, an unresolved V gene accounts for under half of them, and the cause for the rest is not known. For this sample there are roughly 150,000 clones; 87% appear just once. The ten largest make up about 6% of the sample. Sample: peripheral blood. The origin of the receptors is a man aged 80 or over with acute or convalescent COVID-19.

The chain is built from TRBV7-2 and TRBJ1-1; D is ambiguous. V was clipped by 2 bases and J by 7 bases, with 11 bases between them. There are 13 residues in the CDR3. The V gene's germline CDR1 is SGHTA and CDR2 FQGNSA. The CDR3 sequence is CASSLLAVVEAFF. For the CDR3, the DNA is TGTGCCAGCAGCTTACTCGCGGTTGTTGAAGCTTTCTTT.

The chain uses TRBV5-1 and TRBJ1-4; D is unresolved. V dropped 4 bases and J dropped 0 bases, with 7 bases sitting between them. CDR1 is SGHRS, CDR2 YFSETQ, per germline. This CDR3 has 14 residues. The CDR3 reads CASSPDATNEKLFF. The CDR3 DNA is TGCGCCAGCAGCCCAGATGCAACTAATGAAAAACTGTTTTTT.

The V and J genes are TRBV9 and TRBJ2-3; TRBD2 matches 8 bases. V gave up 3 bases and J gave up 3 bases; unmatched junction bases: 3. The CDR3 spans 14 residues. CDR1 and CDR2 (germline): SGDLS, YYNGEE. The CDR3 DNA reads as TGTGCCAGCAGCGCGGGGGGGTGGACAGATACGCAGTATTTT. Residues: CASSAGGWTDTQYF. Full variable domain (rest looked up from reference TRBV9 and TRBJ2-3): DSGVTQTPKHLITATGQRVTLRCSPRSGDLSVYWYQQSLDQGLQFLIQYYNGEERAKGNILERFSAQQFPDLHSELNLSSLELGDSALYFCASSAGGWTDTQYFGPGTRLTVL.

This chain uses TRBV7-9 with TRBJ2-7, with D possibly being TRBD2 (5 bases). The CDR3 runs to 13 residues. The V gene lost 0 bases and the J gene lost 3 bases, with 6 bases spanning the gap. From germline, CDR1 is SEHNR and CDR2 FQNEAQ (reference sequence). For the CDR3, the DNA is TGTGCCAGCAGCTTAGCGGGGAGCTACGAGCAGTACTTC. Its translation is CASSLAGSYEQYF. Complete variable domain (other parts from reference TRBV7-9 and TRBJ2-7): DTGVSQNPRHKITKRGQNVTFRCDPISEHNRLYWYRQTLGQGPEFLTYFQNEAQLEKSRLLSDRFSAERPKGSFSTLEIQRTEQGDSAMYLCASSLAGSYEQYFGPGTRLTVT.

The rearrangement joins TRBV28 to TRBJ2-5; D not certain. The CDR3 is made up of 14 amino acids. Trimming stripped 5 bases from V and 5 bases from J, with 15 bases between. Germline values: CDR1 MDHEN, CDR2 SYDVKM. The CDR3 loop is CASSPNPQLETQYF. Here the CDR3 DNA reads TGTGCCAGCAGTCCAAACCCCCAGTTGGAGACCCAGTACTTC.

The V gene is TRBV5-1, the J gene TRBJ1-5; tentatively, D is TRBD1 (6 bases). The germline V and J ends were trimmed by 4 bases and 3 bases, with 11 bases remaining between them. The length of the CDR3 is 14 residues. CDR1 SGHRS and CDR2 YFSETQ come from the germline V gene. The CDR3, as DNA: TGCGCCAGCAGCCCGGGACAAGACAATCAGCCCCAGCATTTT. Translation gives CASSPGQDNQPQHF.

The chain recombines TRBV20-1 with TRBJ1-1; the D is unclear. CDR1 and CDR2 (germline): DFQATT, SNEGSKA (reference sequence). This CDR3 comprises 9 residues. Trimming shortened V by 5 bases and J by 13 bases, and 11 bases separated the two germline ends. The CDR3 here is CSAGQYGFF. Written as DNA, the CDR3 is TGCAGTGCTGGCCAGTATGGTTTCTTT.

The V call is TRBV28, the J call TRBJ2-4, with 7 bases aligning to TRBD1. This CDR3 is built from 15 residues. Germline CDR1 is MDHEN and CDR2 is SYDVKM. V was clipped by 4 bases and J by 1 base; unmatched bases: 4. The CDR3 DNA is TGTGCCAGCAGTTCGAGGGGGCTGGCCAAAAACATTCAGTACTTC. It is translated as CASSSRGLAKNIQYF.

The CDR3 loop is CASSVWQGYEQYF. CDR3 nucleotide sequence: TGTGCCAGCAGTGTTTGGCAGGGCTACGAGCAGTACTTC. The chain combines TRBV6-4 with TRBJ2-7, with D tentatively TRBD1 (5 bases). The V gene's germline CDR1 is MRHNA and CDR2 SNTAGT. The V end lost 4 bases, the J end lost 3 bases, and 10 bases lay between the germline ends. The CDR3 is 13 residues long.

The rearrangement links TRBV19 to TRBJ2-7; D is possibly TRBD2 (7 bases). This CDR3 contains 16 residues. Germline V gene lookup returns CDR1 LNHDA and CDR2 SQIVND (reference sequence). V was shortened by 5 bases and J by 5 bases, with 22 bases between the two germline ends. CDR3 coding DNA: TGTGCCAGTAGTGGACAGACTCTAGCGGCGAGCCACGAGCAGTACTTC. Translated, it gives CASSGQTLAASHEQYF.